These 4 T cell receptor beta chains originate from one sample sequenced in a study of cytomegalovirus exposure and HLA in healthy donors. PCR primers comprised 60 Vbeta and 13 Jbeta primers. Profiling relied on immunoSEQ multiplex PCR, and the TCRdb table lists in-frame clones only, not all of them. The sample gives 200,000 to 250,000 clones, just under 85% of which show up once; more than 0.5% is in the top ten. Sequencing used PBMCs. Receptors originate from a middle-aged woman in good health and CMV-seronegative.

The rearrangement joins TRBV19 to TRBJ1-1; 7 bases align to TRBD1. Germline CDR1 is LNHDA and CDR2 is SQIVND (reference sequence). CDR3 size: 20 residues. V was clipped by 5 bases and J by 3 bases; unmatched bases: 24. The CDR3, as DNA: TGTGCCAGTAGTCCGGAGGACAGGTTCTCCGATCTATTAGGGTACACTGAAGCTTTCTTT. Translated: CASSPEDRFSDLLGYTEAFF.

The chain recombines TRBV6-4 with TRBJ2-7; 7 bases align to TRBD1. Trimming at V came to 5 bases and at J to 4 bases, leaving 8 bases not matched to a gene. The CDR3 has 14 residues. Germline CDR1 is MRHNA and CDR2 is SNTAGT. This chain's CDR3 is CASSYRDSLYEQYF. The CDR3 nucleotides are TGTGCCAGCAGTTACCGGGACAGTCTTTACGAGCAGTACTTC.

This clone was seen only once. The rearrangement joins TRBV2 to TRBJ1-3; tentatively, D is TRBD1 (6 bases). The CDR3 covers 15 residues. Germline V gene lookup returns CDR1 SNHLY and CDR2 FYNNEI. Trimming removed 7 bases at V and 8 bases at J, with 21 bases between. CDR3 DNA: TGTGCCAGCAAGACGGCGGCAGGGGAGAGGGACACCATATATTTT. This translates into CASKTAAGERDTIYF.

The genes are TRBV7-6 and TRBJ2-3; TRBD1 matches at 8 bases. The CDR3 extends over 16 amino acids. Per the germline V gene, CDR1 is SGHVS and CDR2 is FNYEAQ. V dropped 5 bases and J dropped 4; count of bases not matched to a gene: 11. Here the CDR3 DNA reads TGTGCCAGCAGCGACCCTTCCCAGGGGGCCCCAGATACGCAGTATTTT. It codes for CASSDPSQGAPDTQYF.